This T cell receptor beta chain stems from a study of CD8 T cells in Susac syndrome. After extraction with the RNeasy kit, about 0.45 to 1 ug of the RNA was reverse transcribed using random hexamers. Using its own MiXCR run on the immunoSEQ multiplex PCR reads, TCRdb lists one record per CDR3 protein. The table has around 280,000 distinct CDR3 sequences, 70% to 90% seen once. Germline loops: CDR1 MNHEY, CDR2 SMNVEV (reference sequence). The V and J ends lost 9 bases and 4 bases respectively, with 15 bases between them. The length of the CDR3 is 13 residues. The genes are TRBV27 and TRBJ1-1; D not resolved. This clonotype was sampled from a human donor with multiple sclerosis. Specimen: CD8+ T cells from PBMCs. CDR3 bases: TGTGCCAGTTTTCGGCAGGCTCCCACTGAAGCTTTCTTT. This codes for CASFRQAPTEAFF.